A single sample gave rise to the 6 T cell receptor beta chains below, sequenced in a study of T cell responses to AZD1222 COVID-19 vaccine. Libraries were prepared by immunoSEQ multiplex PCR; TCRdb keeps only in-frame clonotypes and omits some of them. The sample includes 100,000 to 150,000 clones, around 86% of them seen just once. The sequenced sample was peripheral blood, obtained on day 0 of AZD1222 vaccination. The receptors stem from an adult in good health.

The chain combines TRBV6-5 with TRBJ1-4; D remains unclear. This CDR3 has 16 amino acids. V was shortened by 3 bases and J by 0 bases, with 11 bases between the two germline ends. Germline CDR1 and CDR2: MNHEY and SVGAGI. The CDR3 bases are TGTGCCAGCAGTTATGGGCCCGGCGCAACTAATGAAAAACTGTTTTTT. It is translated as CASSYGPGATNEKLFF.

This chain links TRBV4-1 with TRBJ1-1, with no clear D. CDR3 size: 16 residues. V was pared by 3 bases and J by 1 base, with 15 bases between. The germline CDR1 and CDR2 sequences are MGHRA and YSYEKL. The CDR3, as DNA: TGCGCCAGCAGCCATCCCGCGTGGACCCAGAACACTGAAGCTTTCTTT. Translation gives CASSHPAWTQNTEAFF.

The chain's CDR3 is CASSTRGSATNEKLFF. The CDR3 DNA reads as TGCGCCAGCAGTACCAGGGGTAGTGCAACTAATGAAAAACTGTTTTTT. The V call is TRBV5-1, the J call TRBJ1-4; a weak D match, TRBD1 (6 bases). Germline CDR1 reads SGHRS; CDR2 reads YFSETQ. V shed 5 bases and J shed 0 bases, with 14 bases lying between them. The CDR3 is 16 residues long.

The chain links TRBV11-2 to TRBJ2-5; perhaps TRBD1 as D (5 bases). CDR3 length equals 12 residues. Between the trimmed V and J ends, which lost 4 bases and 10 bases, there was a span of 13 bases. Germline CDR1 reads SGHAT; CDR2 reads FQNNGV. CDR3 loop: CASSSGGADQYF. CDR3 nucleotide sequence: TGTGCCAGCAGCTCCGGTGGGGCCGACCAGTACTTC. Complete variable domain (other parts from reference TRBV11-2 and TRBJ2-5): EAGVAQSPRYKIIEKRQSVAFWCNPISGHATLYWYQQILGQGPKLLIQFQNNGVVDDSQLPKDRFSAERLKGVDSTLKIQPAKLEDSAVYLCASSSGGADQYFGPGTRLLVL.

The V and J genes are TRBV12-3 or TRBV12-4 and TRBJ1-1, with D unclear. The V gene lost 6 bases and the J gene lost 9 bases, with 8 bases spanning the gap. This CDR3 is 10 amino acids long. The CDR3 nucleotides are TGTGCCAGCAGGATCCACCAAGCTTTCTTT. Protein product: CASRIHQAFF.

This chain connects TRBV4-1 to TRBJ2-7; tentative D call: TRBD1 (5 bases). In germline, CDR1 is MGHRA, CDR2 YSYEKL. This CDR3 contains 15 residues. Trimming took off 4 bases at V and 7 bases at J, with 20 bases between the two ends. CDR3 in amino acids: CASSLGRAAFEEQYF. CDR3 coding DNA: TGCGCCAGCAGCCTCGGCAGGGCCGCCTTTGAGGAGCAGTACTTC.